The 27 T cell receptor beta chains below come from one sample, sequenced in a study of molecular identifiers for immune sequencing clone quantification (dated by TCRdb to about 2018). The library was produced with PCR. Sequenced on a NextSeq 500. TCRdb took the public reads, trimmed them with fastp at Q25, ran MiXCR for clone calling and kept in-frame beta chains. Duplicate CDR3 protein sequences are folded into a single record with the most common DNA and genes. In all, the sample holds hundreds of thousands of distinct CDR3 sequences, and about 25% of those were seen once. 0.75% to 0.8% of the sample belongs to the ten largest clones. Sequenced sample: naive CD8+ T cells from blood, with Jurkat cell RNA spiked in. In the paper's terms, the cell subset or site label means: FACS-sorted CD8+CD4-CCR7+CD45RA+ naive T cells. Receptor source: a human donor in good health. Some libraries in this study had Jurkat cell RNA spiked in.

Comments on this clonotype: A read error is likely, as this CDR3 ends without the conserved phenylalanine or tryptophan. The chain uses TRBV20-1 and TRBJ2-3, with a tentative D call TRBD2 (6 bases). The germline CDR1 and CDR2 sequences are DFQATT and SNEGSKA (reference sequence). The CDR3 sequence is 16 residues long. V was clipped by 6 bases and J by 2 bases, with 21 bases between them. CDR3 in amino acids: CSAPGGISGYTDTQYI. The CDR3 nucleotides read TGCAGTGCCCCCGGTGGTATTAGCGGTTACACAGATACGCAGTATATT.

Concerning this clonotype itself: A much larger clone differs from this one at a single base, so this may be a read error. The J gene is TRBJ2-7, the V gene TRBV20-1, with D perhaps matching TRBD1 or TRBD2 (6 bases each). The CDR3 sequence is 13 residues long. Trimming removed 0 bases from V and 6 bases from J, with 12 bases in between. Germline lookup yields CDR1 DFQATT and CDR2 SNEGSKA (reference sequence). CDR3 nucleotides: TGCAGTGCTAGAGAATTGGGGGGCACCGAGCAGTACTTC. This encodes CSARELGGTEQYF.

The rearrangement joins TRBV12-3 or TRBV12-4 to TRBJ2-3; D not certain. The V gene lost 3 bases and the J gene lost 0 bases, with 13 bases spanning the gap. CDR3 length: 16 amino acids. CDR3 region: CASSFPRITSTDTQYF. CDR3 DNA: TGTGCCAGCAGTTTTCCCAGGATCACTAGCACAGATACGCAGTATTTT.

This clonotype was seen many times. V gene TRBV7-9 combines with J gene TRBJ2-7; TRBD1 aligns across 7 bases. The CDR3 has 14 amino acids. Germline V gives CDR1 SEHNR, CDR2 FQNEAQ (reference sequence). V lost 4 bases, J lost 0 bases, and 3 bases stayed unmatched. The CDR3, as DNA: TGTGCCAGCAGCTCGGACAGGAGCTCCTACGAGCAGTACTTC. Its protein is CASSSDRSSYEQYF.

This clonotype came up a few times. One end of the junction varies from germline; a read error may be responsible. This chain joins TRBV5-3 and TRBJ1-5; possibly TRBD1 for D (5 bases). TRBV5-3 is an ORF for which the function is uncertain. This CDR3 has 17 residues. The CDR3 protein is CASSSAGVGRGNQPQHF. Written as DNA, the CDR3 is TGTGCCAGCAGCTCTGCCGGTGTGGGGCGAGGGAATCAGCCCCAGCATTTT.

A few counts support this clonotype. J is TRBJ1-4 and V is TRBV19; D uncertain. V gave up 7 bases and J gave up 0 bases, with 9 bases separating them. CDR1 is LNHDA, CDR2 SQIVND, per germline (reference sequence). This CDR3 has 14 amino acids. The CDR3 loop reads CASTRDATNEKLFF. CDR3 in DNA: TGTGCCAGTACCCGAGACGCAACTAATGAAAAACTGTTTTTT.

This clonotype was counted between two and nine times. V is TRBV4-3 and J is TRBJ1-2; D is unresolved. The ends were cut back, 0 bases at V and 3 bases at J, with 11 bases in the middle. Germline CDR1 is LGHNA and CDR2 is YSLEER. CDR3 size: 15 residues. CDR3 nucleotides: TGCGCCAGCAGCCAAGATCAGGAATGGGACTATGGCTACACCTTC. Its protein is CASSQDQEWDYGYTF.

This chain uses TRBV20-1 with TRBJ2-3; D perhaps matches TRBD2 (6 bases). CDR1 and CDR2 from the germline V gene are DFQATT and SNEGSKA (reference sequence). The V and J ends lost 0 bases and 4 bases respectively, with 17 bases between them. This CDR3 spans 16 amino acids. The CDR3 nucleotides read TGCAGTGCTAGAGATTTAACTAGCCCTTTTGCAGATACGCAGTATTTT. The encoded protein is CSARDLTSPFADTQYF.

V usage is TRBV20-1 and J usage is TRBJ2-1, with D hard to call. Trimming stripped 3 bases from V and 4 bases from J, with 4 bases between. CDR1 is DFQATT and CDR2 is SNEGSKA in the germline V gene (reference sequence). This CDR3 spans 11 amino acids. DNA for the CDR3: TGCAGTGCTAGGAATTACAATGAGCAGTTCTTC. Residues: CSARNYNEQFF.

In its sample, this clonotype was seen many times. The chain employs TRBV11-2 and TRBJ2-1; 9 bases match TRBD1. The ends lost 0 bases at V and 5 bases at J; junction bases unmatched: 5. CDR1 and CDR2 (germline): SGHAT, FQNNGV. The CDR3 spans 16 residues. CDR3 amino acids: CASSLDPGQGNNEQFF. CDR3 in DNA: TGTGCCAGCAGCTTAGATCCGGGACAGGGTAACAATGAGCAGTTCTTC.

This clonotype was picked up many times. The rearrangement links TRBV9 to TRBJ2-5; D might be TRBD2 (6 bases). V lost 4 bases, J lost 5 bases, and 12 bases lay in between. The CDR3 runs to 13 residues. Per germline, CDR1 SGDLS and CDR2 YYNGEE. CDR3 region: CASSPTSYETQYF. CDR3 sequence (DNA): TGTGCCAGCAGCCCTACTAGCTACGAGACCCAGTACTTC.

In this sample, this clonotype turned up many times. The J gene is TRBJ2-7, the V gene TRBV7-8; a weak D match, TRBD2 (7 bases). Germline CDR1 is SGHVS and CDR2 is FQNEAQ. Trimming cost V 7 bases and J 7 bases, with 23 bases left between them. The CDR3 runs 15 residues. CDR3 sequence (DNA): TGTGCCAGCACGCTTAGGGCGGGGGCCCTTGAAGAGCAGTACTTC. Protein sequence: CASTLRAGALEEQYF.

This clonotype occurred many times. The chain links TRBV4-3 to TRBJ2-3; D remains ambiguous. In germline, CDR1 is LGHNA, CDR2 YSLEER. Trimming took 3 bases from V and 4 from J, leaving 14 bases between them. The CDR3 totals 15 residues. The CDR3 is CASSQDIPPPDTQYF. The DNA for the CDR3 is TGCGCCAGCAGCCAGGATATCCCCCCCCCAGATACGCAGTATTTT.

The chain employs TRBV30 and TRBJ1-1, with TRBD1 identical over 8 bases. The CDR3 is 15 residues long. Germline V gene lookup returns CDR1 GTSNPN and CDR2 SVGIG (reference sequence). V lost 4 bases, J lost 1 base, and 8 bases stayed unmatched. CDR3 amino acids: CAWIPTGAWNTEAFF. Written as DNA, the CDR3 is TGTGCCTGGATCCCGACAGGGGCGTGGAACACTGAAGCTTTCTTT.

On this clonotype itself: This may arise from a read error, as a much more abundant clone is one base away. CDR3 region: CAISLSGASTDTLYF. The CDR3 nucleotides are TGTGCCATCAGCCTAAGCGGGGCTAGCACAGATACGCTGTATTTT. This sequence joins TRBV10-3 and TRBJ2-3; 7 bases align to TRBD2. Germline-derived CDR1 and CDR2 are ENHRY and SYGVKD. The CDR3 sequence is 15 residues long.

This clonotype occurred many times. The V gene is TRBV30, the J gene TRBJ2-3; unclear D gene. The ends were cut back, 5 bases at V and 1 base at J, with 7 bases in the middle. The germline V gene encodes CDR1 GTSNPN and CDR2 SVGIG (reference sequence). This CDR3 spans 12 amino acids. CDR3 in DNA: TGTGCCTGGCGGTGGGGCACAGATACGCAGTATTTT. Translating gives CAWRWGTDTQYF. Complete variable domain (other parts from reference TRBV30 and TRBJ2-3): SQTIHQWPATLVQPVGSPLSLECTVEGTSNPNLYWYRQAAGRGLQLLFYSVGIGQISSEVPQNLSASRPQDRQFILSSKKLLLSDSGFYLCAWRWGTDTQYFGPGTRLTVL.

The chain combines TRBV19 with TRBJ2-1, with 11 bases matching TRBD2. The trim removed 4 bases at V and 5 bases at J, leaving 13 bases unmatched. Germline V CDR1 and CDR2: LNHDA, SQIVND (reference sequence). The length of the CDR3 is 18 residues. In DNA form, the CDR3 reads TGTGCCAGTAGTACTTCCCTTCCGGGACTAGCGGATAACAATGAGCAGTTCTTC. It encodes CASSTSLPGLADNNEQFF. The full variable domain, with the rest looked up from reference TRBV19 and TRBJ2-1, is DGGITQSPKYLFRKEGQNVTLSCEQNLNHDAMYWYRQDPGQGLRLIYYSQIVNDFQKGDIAEGYSVSREKKESFPLTVTSAQKNPTAFYLCASSTSLPGLADNNEQFFGPGTRLTVL.

This clonotype was observed at least ten times. The chain couples TRBV6-5 to TRBJ2-3, with a possible D match to TRBD2 (7 bases). The CDR3 is 15 residues long. V gave up 7 bases and J gave up 5 bases, with 19 bases separating them. The germline gives CDR1 MNHEY, CDR2 SVGAGI. The CDR3 DNA reads TGTGCCAGCACCGACTCACGGGGGGCTCGAGATACGCAGTATTTT. Its translation is CASTDSRGARDTQYF.

In the case of this clonotype: The final CDR3 position lacks the conserved phenylalanine or tryptophan, pointing to a likely read error. This chain uses TRBV27 with TRBJ2-1, with D possibly called TRBD1 or TRBD2 (7 bases each). Trimming took 2 bases from V and 8 from J, leaving 16 bases between them. CDR1 is MNHEY and CDR2 is SMNVEV in the germline V gene (reference sequence). The CDR3 is made up of 15 amino acids. This chain's CDR3 is CASSLRGGGWDEQFS. The CDR3 DNA is TGTGCCAGCAGTTTACGGGGAGGGGGCTGGGATGAGCAGTTCTCC.

This clonotype was detected a few times. One end of the junction is discordant with germline, which a read error may explain. J is TRBJ2-7 and V is TRBV7-9; D is possibly TRBD1 (8 bases). The CDR3 is made up of 14 amino acids. Germline V gene sequence: CDR1 SEHNR, CDR2 FQNEAQ (reference sequence). CDR3 DNA: TGTGCCAGCAGCAGCACAGGGGGGGCCTACGGGCAGTACTTC. Protein sequence: CASSSTGGAYGQYF.

This clonotype was detected only once. Since a much larger clone is just one base distant, this may be a read error. This chain connects TRBV10-3 to TRBJ2-5; D is unresolved. The CDR3 has 15 residues. Germline CDR1 ENHRY, CDR2 SYGVKD. CDR3 sequence: CAISESASYQEPQYF. The CDR3 nucleotides read TGTGCCATCAGTGAGTCTGCCAGCTACCAAGAGCCCCAGTACTTC.

The sample holds many counts of this clonotype. The J gene is TRBJ1-1, the V gene TRBV4-1, with TRBD1 matching over 8 bases. This CDR3 has 15 amino acids. Germline assignment: CDR1 MGHRA and CDR2 YSYEKL. V gave up 4 bases and J gave up 3 bases; unmatched junction bases: 7. The CDR3 DNA follows: TGCGCCAGCAGCCCCATACAGGGGGGGGACACTGAAGCTTTCTTT. It codes for CASSPIQGGDTEAFF.

In this sample, this clonotype turned up a few times. The rearrangement uses TRBV9 and TRBJ2-7; D is unclear. The V end lost 0 bases, the J end lost 4 bases, and 8 bases lay between the germline ends. This CDR3 has 13 residues. Per germline, CDR1 SGDLS and CDR2 YYNGEE. For the CDR3, the DNA is TGTGCCAGCAGCGTAGGTTCAGTATACGAGCAGTACTTC. Its translation is CASSVGSVYEQYF.

The chain employs TRBV11-2 and TRBJ2-2, with 10 bases lining up with TRBD1. Germline values: CDR1 SGHAT, CDR2 FQNNGV. The CDR3 sequence is 16 residues long. Trimming cost V 5 bases and J 5 bases; bases outside gene matches: 8. This CDR3 is CASSPRTGGGTGELFF. CDR3 bases: TGTGCCAGCAGCCCCCGGACAGGGGGAGGGACCGGGGAGCTGTTTTTT.

This chain connects TRBV11-2 to TRBJ1-1, with TRBD1 matching over 10 bases. Germline CDR1 SGHAT, CDR2 FQNNGV. CDR3 length: 15 amino acids. V was pared by 10 bases and J by 4 bases, with 12 bases of the junction left unmatched. The CDR3 spells CATTIGTGAPTEAFF. The CDR3 nucleotides are TGTGCCACCACTATCGGGACAGGGGCGCCCACTGAAGCTTTCTTT.

The V and J genes are TRBV24-1 and TRBJ2-1; D is possibly TRBD2 (6 bases). Germline V CDR1 and CDR2: KGHDR, SFDVKD. Deletions cut 3 bases from V and 5 bases from J, with 28 bases between. This CDR3 spans 20 amino acids. CDR3 protein: CATSDPEARGGSRKHNEQFF. The CDR3 DNA follows: TGTGCCACCAGTGATCCAGAGGCACGGGGAGGCTCCCGGAAGCACAATGAGCAGTTCTTC.

There are many counts of this clonotype. For the CDR3, the DNA is TGCGCCAGCAGCCAAACTAGCGCAGACTACGAGCAGTACTTC. This sequence encodes CASSQTSADYEQYF. The chain recombines TRBV4-3 with TRBJ2-7; 7 bases align to TRBD2. The length of the CDR3 is 14 residues. The junction had 4 bases not matched to a gene; V was cut back by 2 bases and J by 3 bases. Germline CDR1 reads LGHNA; CDR2 reads YSLEER.